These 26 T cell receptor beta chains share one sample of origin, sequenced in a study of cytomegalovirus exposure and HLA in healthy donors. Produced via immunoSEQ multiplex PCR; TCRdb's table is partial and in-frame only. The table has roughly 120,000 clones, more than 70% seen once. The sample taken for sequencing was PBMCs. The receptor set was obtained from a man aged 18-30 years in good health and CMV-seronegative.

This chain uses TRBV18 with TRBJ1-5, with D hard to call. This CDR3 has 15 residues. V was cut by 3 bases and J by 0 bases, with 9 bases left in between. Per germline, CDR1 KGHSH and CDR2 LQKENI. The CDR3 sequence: CASSPTQSSNQPQHF. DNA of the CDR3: TGTGCCAGCTCACCTACCCAGTCTAGCAATCAGCCCCAGCATTTT.

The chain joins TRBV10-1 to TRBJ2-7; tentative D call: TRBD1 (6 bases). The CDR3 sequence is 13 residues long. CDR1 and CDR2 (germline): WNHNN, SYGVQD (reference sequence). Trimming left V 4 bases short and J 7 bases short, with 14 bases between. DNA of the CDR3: TGCGCCAGCAGTGCAGGGGCCCCGCTAGAGCAGTACTTC. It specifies CASSAGAPLEQYF.

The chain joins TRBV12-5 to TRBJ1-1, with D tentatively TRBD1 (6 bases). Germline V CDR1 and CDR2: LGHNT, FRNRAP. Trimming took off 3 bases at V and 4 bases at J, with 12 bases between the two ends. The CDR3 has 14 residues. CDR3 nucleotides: TGTGCTAGTGGTTTCGGCAGGGGCAGCACTGAAGCTTTCTTT. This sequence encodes CASGFGRGSTEAFF.

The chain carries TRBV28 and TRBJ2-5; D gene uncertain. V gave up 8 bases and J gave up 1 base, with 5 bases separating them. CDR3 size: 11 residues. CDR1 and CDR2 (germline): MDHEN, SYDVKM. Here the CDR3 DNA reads TGTGCCAGCTCCCTCCAAGAGACCCAGTACTTC. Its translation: CASSLQETQYF.

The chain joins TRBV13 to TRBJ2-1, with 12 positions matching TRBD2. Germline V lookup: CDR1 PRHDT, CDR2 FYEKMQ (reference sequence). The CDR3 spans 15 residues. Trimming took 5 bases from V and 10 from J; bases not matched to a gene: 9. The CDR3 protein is CASSPVLAGGREQFF. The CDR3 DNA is TGTGCCAGCAGCCCCGTACTAGCGGGAGGCCGGGAGCAGTTCTTC.

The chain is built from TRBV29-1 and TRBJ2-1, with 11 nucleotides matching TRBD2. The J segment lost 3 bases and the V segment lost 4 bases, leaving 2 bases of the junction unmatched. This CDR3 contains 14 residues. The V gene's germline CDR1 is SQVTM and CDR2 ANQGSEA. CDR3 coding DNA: TGCAGCGTTGGGGGACTAGCGGTCTACAATGAGCAGTTCTTC. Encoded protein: CSVGGLAVYNEQFF.

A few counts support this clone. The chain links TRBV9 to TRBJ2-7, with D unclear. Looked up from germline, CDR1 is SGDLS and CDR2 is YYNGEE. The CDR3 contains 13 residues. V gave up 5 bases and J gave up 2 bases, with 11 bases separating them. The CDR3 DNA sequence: TGTGCCAGCAGTGCGGCAGCACCCTACGAGCAGTACTTC. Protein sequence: CASSAAAPYEQYF. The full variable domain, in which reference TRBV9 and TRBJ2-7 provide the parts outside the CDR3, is DSGVTQTPKHLITATGQRVTLRCSPRSGDLSVYWYQQSLDQGLQFLIQYYNGEERAKGNILERFSAQQFPDLHSELNLSSLELGDSALYFCASSAAAPYEQYFGPGTRLTVT.

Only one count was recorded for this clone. DNA of the CDR3: TGTGCCAGCAGTCCCGGCGGGACAGGGCCCTACAATGAGCAGTTCTTC. Residues: CASSPGGTGPYNEQFF. The chain couples TRBV28 to TRBJ2-1; 9 bases map to TRBD1. The CDR3 loop spans 16 amino acids. Germline CDR1 MDHEN, CDR2 SYDVKM. With 5 bases clipped from V and 2 bases from J, the junction kept 7 bases outside the gene matches.

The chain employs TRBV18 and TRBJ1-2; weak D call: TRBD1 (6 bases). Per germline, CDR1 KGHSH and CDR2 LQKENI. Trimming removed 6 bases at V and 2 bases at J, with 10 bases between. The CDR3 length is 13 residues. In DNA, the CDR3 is TGTGCCAGCTCCCGGGACACGAACTATGGCTACACCTTC. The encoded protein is CASSRDTNYGYTF.

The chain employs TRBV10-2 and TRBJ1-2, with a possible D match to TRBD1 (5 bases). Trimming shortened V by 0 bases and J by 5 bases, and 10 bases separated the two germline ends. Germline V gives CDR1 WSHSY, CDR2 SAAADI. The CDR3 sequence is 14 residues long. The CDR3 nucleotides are TGCGCCAGCAGTGAGTCGCTCCGGGGGTATGGCTACACCTTC. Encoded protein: CASSESLRGYGYTF.

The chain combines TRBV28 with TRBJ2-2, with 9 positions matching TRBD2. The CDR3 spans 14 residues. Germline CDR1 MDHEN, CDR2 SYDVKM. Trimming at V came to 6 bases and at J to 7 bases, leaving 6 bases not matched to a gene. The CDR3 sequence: CASSQGTSHGELFF. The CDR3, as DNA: TGTGCCAGCAGCCAGGGGACTAGCCACGGGGAGCTGTTTTTT. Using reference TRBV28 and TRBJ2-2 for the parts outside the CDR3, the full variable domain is DVKVTQSSRYLVKRTGEKVFLECVQDMDHENMFWYRQDPGLGLRLIYFSYDVKMKEKGDIPEGYSVSREKKERFSLILESASTNQTSMYLCASSQGTSHGELFFGEGSRLTVL.

This chain's CDR3 is CASSDRQNNQPQHF. The CDR3 nucleotides read TGTGCCAGCAGTGATAGACAAAACAATCAGCCCCAGCATTTT. The chain has TRBV6-1 and TRBJ1-5; D ambiguous. The CDR3 is 14 amino acids. V lost 3 bases and J 3 bases, leaving 9 bases between the germline ends. From germline, CDR1 is MNHNS and CDR2 SASEGT.

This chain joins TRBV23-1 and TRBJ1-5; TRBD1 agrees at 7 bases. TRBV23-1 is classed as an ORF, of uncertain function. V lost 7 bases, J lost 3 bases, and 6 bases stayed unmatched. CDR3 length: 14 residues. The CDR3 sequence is CASTGDRVNQPQHF. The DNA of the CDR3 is TGCGCCAGCACAGGGGACAGAGTCAATCAGCCCCAGCATTTT.

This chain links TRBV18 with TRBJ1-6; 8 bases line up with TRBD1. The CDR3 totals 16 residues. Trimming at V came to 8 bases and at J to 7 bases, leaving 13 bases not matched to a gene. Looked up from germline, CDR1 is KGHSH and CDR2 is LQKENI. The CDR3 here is CASTGQGPTSNSPLHF. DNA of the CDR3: TGTGCCAGCACCGGACAGGGCCCTACCTCCAATTCACCCCTCCACTTT. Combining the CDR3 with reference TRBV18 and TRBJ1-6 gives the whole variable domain NAGVMQNPRHLVRRRGQEARLRCSPMKGHSHVYWYRQLPEEGLKFMVYLQKENIIDESGMPKERFSAEFPKEGPSILRIQQVVRGDSAAYFCASTGQGPTSNSPLHFGNGTRLTVT.

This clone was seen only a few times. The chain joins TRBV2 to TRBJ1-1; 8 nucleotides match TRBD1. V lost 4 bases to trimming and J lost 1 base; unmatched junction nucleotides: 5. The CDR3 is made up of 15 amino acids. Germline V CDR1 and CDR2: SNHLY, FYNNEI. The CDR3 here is CASSVTGQENTEAFF. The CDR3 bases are TGTGCCAGCAGTGTAACGGGACAGGAGAACACTGAAGCTTTCTTT.

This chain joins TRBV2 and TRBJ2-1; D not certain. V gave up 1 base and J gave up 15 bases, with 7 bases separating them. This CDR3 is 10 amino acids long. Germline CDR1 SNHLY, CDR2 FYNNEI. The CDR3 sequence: CASSEGGAFF. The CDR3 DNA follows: TGTGCCAGCAGTGAAGGCGGTGCGTTCTTC.

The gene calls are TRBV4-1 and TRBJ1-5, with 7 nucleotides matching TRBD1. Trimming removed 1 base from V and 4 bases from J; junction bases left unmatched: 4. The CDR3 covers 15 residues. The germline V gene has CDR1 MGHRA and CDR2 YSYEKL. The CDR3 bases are TGCGCCAGCAGCCAAGGCAGGGGGAATAATCAGCCCCAGCATTTT. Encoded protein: CASSQGRGNNQPQHF.

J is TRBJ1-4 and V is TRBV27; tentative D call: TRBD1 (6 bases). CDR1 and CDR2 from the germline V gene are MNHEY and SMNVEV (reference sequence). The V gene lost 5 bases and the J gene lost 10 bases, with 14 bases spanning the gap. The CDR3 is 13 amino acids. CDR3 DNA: TGTGCCAGCAGTGCCTACAGGGACGGAAAACTGTTTTTT. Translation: CASSAYRDGKLFF. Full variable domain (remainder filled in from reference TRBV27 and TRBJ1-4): EAQVTQNPRYLITVTGKKLTVTCSQNMNHEYMSWYRQDPGLGLRQIYYSMNVEVTDKGDVPEGYKVSRKEKRNFPLILESPSPNQTSLYFCASSAYRDGKLFFGSGTQLSVL.

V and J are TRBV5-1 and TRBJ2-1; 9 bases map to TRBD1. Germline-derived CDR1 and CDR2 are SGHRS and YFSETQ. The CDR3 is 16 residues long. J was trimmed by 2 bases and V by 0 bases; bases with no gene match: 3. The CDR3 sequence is CASSLVGTGPYNEQFF. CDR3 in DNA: TGCGCCAGCAGCTTGGTGGGGACAGGGCCCTACAATGAGCAGTTCTTC.

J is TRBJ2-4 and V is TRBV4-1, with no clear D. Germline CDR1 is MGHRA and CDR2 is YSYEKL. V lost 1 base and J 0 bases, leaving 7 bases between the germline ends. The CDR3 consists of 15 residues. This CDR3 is CASSQVGLAKNIQYF. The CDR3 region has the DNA TGCGCCAGCAGCCAAGTTGGCCTAGCCAAAAACATTCAGTACTTC.

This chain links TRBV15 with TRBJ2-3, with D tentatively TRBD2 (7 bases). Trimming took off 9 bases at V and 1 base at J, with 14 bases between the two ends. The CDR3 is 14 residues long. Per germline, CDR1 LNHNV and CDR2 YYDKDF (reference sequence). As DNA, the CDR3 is TGTGCCACTAAGGCGGGGGCGGGCACAGATACGCAGTATTTT. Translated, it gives CATKAGAGTDTQYF.

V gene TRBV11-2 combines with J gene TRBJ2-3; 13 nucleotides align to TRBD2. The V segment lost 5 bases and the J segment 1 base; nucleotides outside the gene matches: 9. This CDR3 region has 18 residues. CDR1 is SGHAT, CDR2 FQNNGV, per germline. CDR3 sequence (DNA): TGTGCCAGCAGCAGAAGACTAGCGGGGGGCGTTGGCACAGATACGCAGTATTTT. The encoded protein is CASSRRLAGGVGTDTQYF.

CDR3 DNA: TGTGCCAGCGAGCAGGGGGATGCCTACGAGCAGTACTTC. It codes for CASEQGDAYEQYF. The rearrangement uses TRBV27 and TRBJ2-7, with 7 bases that match TRBD1. The CDR3 is 13 amino acids. J lost 2 bases, V lost 8 bases, and 6 bases had no gene match. Germline CDR1 is MNHEY and CDR2 is SMNVEV (reference sequence).

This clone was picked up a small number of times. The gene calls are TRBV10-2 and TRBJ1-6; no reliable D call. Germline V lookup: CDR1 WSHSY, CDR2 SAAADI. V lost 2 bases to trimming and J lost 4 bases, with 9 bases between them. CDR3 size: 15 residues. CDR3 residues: CASSENRPYNSPLHF. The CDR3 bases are TGCGCCAGCAGTGAGAACAGACCATATAATTCACCCCTCCACTTT.

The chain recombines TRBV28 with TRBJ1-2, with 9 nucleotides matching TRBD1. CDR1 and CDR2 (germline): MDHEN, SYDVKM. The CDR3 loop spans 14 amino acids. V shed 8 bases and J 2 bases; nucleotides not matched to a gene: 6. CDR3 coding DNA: TGTGCCAGCCACAGGGGGCCCCTAAACTATGGCTACACCTTC. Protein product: CASHRGPLNYGYTF.

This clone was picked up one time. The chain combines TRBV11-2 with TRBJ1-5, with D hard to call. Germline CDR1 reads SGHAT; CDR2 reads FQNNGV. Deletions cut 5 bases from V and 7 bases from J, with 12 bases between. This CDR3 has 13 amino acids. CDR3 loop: CASSPGLGQPQHF. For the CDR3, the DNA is TGTGCCAGCAGCCCGGGATTGGGACAGCCCCAGCATTTT.